This T cell receptor beta chain was profiled in a study of vaccination effects on CD4 cells after COVID-19. Notes on the study in general: In convalescent patients, vaccine-induced clones largely differed from infection-induced clones.

The protocol was immunoSEQ multiplex PCR, while the TCRdb copy is restricted to in-frame clones and leaves out a portion. The table includes tens of thousands of clones, around 82% detected once. As regards this clone: Its antigen is still unknown.

Sequencing followed a ViraFEST assay step that expanded antigen-specific CD4+ T cells with viral peptide pools. Investigators separated out CD4+ T cells once around 10 days of culture had passed. The person had PCR-confirmed SARS-CoV-2 infection between March and December 2020. PBMC were cultured at around 2 million per well with roughly 10 IU/ml IL-2 and about 9.5 ug/ml peptides. Cultures received IL-2 medium that replaced half the medium on days 3 and 7. This material consisted of CD4+ T cells from PBMCs cultured with HIV peptides, taken before COVID-19 vaccination. Sample subset: HIV-1 Nef peptide pool negative control/reference culture. This receptor was obtained from a human donor who had a prior SARS-CoV-2 infection.

CDR3 residues: CASTLEGGQPQHF. The CDR3 region has the DNA TGTGCCAGCACATTGGAGGGAGGTCAGCCCCAGCATTTT. V usage is TRBV2 and J usage is TRBJ1-5, with unresolved D. The CDR3 loop spans 13 amino acids. V lost 7 bases and J 6 bases, leaving 13 bases between the germline ends. Germline CDR1 SNHLY, CDR2 FYNNEI.